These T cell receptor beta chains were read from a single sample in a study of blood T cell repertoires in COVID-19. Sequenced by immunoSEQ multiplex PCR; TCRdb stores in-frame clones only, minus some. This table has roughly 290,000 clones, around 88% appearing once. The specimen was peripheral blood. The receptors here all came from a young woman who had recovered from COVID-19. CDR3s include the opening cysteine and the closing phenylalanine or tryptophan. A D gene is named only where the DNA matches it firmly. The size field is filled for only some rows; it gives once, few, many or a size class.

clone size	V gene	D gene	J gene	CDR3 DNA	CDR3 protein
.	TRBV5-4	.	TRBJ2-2	TGTGCCAGCAGCTCCCCGAGCGGGCCCGACGGGGAGCTGTTTTTT	CASSSPSGPDGELFF
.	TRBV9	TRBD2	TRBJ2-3	TGTGCCAGCAATGGAGCTAGCGGGAGATGGGAGGCAGATACGCAGTATTTT	CASNGASGRWEADTQYF
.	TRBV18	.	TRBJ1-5	TGTGCCAGCTCAGATCCCGCCGGGCCCCAGCATTTT	CASSDPAGPQHF
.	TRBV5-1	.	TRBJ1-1	TGCGCCAGCAGCCACCAATACAAGCGCGGAGCTTTCTTT	CASSHQYKRGAFF
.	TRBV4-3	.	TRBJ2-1	TGCGCCAGCAGCCAAGACTGGGCCCCATACAATGAGCAGTTCTTC	CASSQDWAPYNEQFF
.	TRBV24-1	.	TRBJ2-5	TGTGCCACCTCGAGAGGGCCAGGAGAGACCCAGTACTTC	CATSRGPGETQYF
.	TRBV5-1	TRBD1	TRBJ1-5	TGCGCCAGCAGCTTGGTCCCCGTCGGACAGGGAAATCAGCCCCAGCATTTT	CASSLVPVGQGNQPQHF
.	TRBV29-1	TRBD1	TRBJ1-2	TGCAGCGTGGGGGTCGGACAGGGAGCTCGGGGCTACACCTTC	CSVGVGQGARGYTF
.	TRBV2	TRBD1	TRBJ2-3	TGTGCCAGCAGTGAATTAGGGGGCCCGGGCACAGATACGCAGTATTTT	CASSELGGPGTDTQYF
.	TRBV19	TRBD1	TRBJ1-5	TGTGCCAGTAGTGGAACAGGGGGTCAGCCCCAGCATTTT	CASSGTGGQPQHF
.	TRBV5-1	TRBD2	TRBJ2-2	TGCGCCAGCAGATTGGACCCTAGCGGCACCACCGGGGAGCTGTTTTTT	CASRLDPSGTTGELFF
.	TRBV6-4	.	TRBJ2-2	TGTGCCAGCAGTGAATCTTCCACCGGGGAGCTGTTTTTT	CASSESSTGELFF
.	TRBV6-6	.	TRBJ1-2	TGTGCCAGCACCATAGGCGAAGGGAGCTATGGCTACACCTTC	CASTIGEGSYGYTF
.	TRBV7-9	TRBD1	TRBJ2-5	TGTGCCAGCAGCTTAAGGGGGACAGACCAAGAGACCCAGTACTTC	CASSLRGTDQETQYF
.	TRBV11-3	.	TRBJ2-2	TGTGCCAGCAGCGAGGATGTCCCCCCCGGGGAGCTGTTTTTT	CASSEDVPPGELFF
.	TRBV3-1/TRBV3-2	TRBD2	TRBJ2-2	TGTGCCAGCAGGCCTAGCGGGGTCACCGGGGAGCTGTTTTTT	CASRPSGVTGELFF
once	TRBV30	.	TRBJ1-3	TGTGCCTGGAGTGTAGGGAGACACAACTCTGGAAACACCATATATTTT	CAWSVGRHNSGNTIYF
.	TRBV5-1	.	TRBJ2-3	TGCGCCAGCAGCGTCGAGGTCCCCTCAGATACGCAGTATTTT	CASSVEVPSDTQYF
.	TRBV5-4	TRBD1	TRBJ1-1	TGTGCCAGCAGCTCTTATTTTGGACAGGGGGTGGCTGAAGCTTTCTTT	CASSSYFGQGVAEAFF
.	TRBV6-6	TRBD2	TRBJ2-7	TGTGCCAGCAGTTACGGGCTAGCGGGATACGAGCAGTACTTC	CASSYGLAGYEQYF
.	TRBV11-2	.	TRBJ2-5	TGTGCCAGCAGCCCCTGGGGCGGACATAACAAAGAGACCCAGTACTTC	CASSPWGGHNKETQYF
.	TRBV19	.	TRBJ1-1	TGTGCCAGTAGCAACGATTCAGACTACACTGAAGCTTTCTTT	CASSNDSDYTEAFF
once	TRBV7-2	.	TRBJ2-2	TGTGCCAGCCAAAGACCTCATTCCGGACGGGGCGGGGAGCTGTTTTTT	CASQRPHSGRGGELFF
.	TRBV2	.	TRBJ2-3	TGTGCCAGCACCCAGGGGGGACAGCCCACAGATACGCAGTATTTT	CASTQGGQPTDTQYF
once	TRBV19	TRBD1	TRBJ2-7	TGTGCCAGTAGTCTGGGGACAGGGGGCGTCTACGAGCAGTACTTC	CASSLGTGGVYEQYF
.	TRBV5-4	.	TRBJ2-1	TGTGCCAGCAGCTTGTTAGCGTCCTCCTACAATGAGCAGTTCTTC	CASSLLASSYNEQFF